The 20 T cell receptor beta chains below all came from one sample that was sequenced in a study of blood T cell repertoires in COVID-19. Method: immunoSEQ multiplex PCR; TCRdb's copy keeps in-frame clones and lacks some. The table lists around 300,000 clones, approximately 88% of them singletons, with 5% to 6% in the top ten. The sample comprised PBMCs or T cells enriched from blood (not recorded which). The receptor set was obtained from a man younger than 45 who had recovered from COVID-19.

This chain uses TRBV11-2 with TRBJ2-2, with 9 bases identical to TRBD1. The CDR3 totals 19 residues. In germline, CDR1 is SGHAT, CDR2 FQNNGV. V trimming: 5 bases; J trimming: 2 bases; junction bases outside the gene matches: 15. CDR3 sequence (DNA): TGTGCCAGCAGCAGCCCACGCCGAGGGACAGGGTATAACACCGGGGAGCTGTTTTTT. Encoded protein: CASSSPRRGTGYNTGELFF.

This chain links TRBV5-4 with TRBJ2-5; 9 nucleotides match TRBD1. Germline-derived CDR1 and CDR2 are SGHNT and YYREEE (reference sequence). Unmatched junction bases numbered 16, after V lost 3 bases and J lost 4 bases. The CDR3 has 18 amino acids. The CDR3 loop is CASSSRGTGIEVRETQYF. CDR3 DNA: TGTGCCAGCAGCTCGAGGGGGACAGGGATAGAAGTGCGAGAGACCCAGTACTTC.

The chain combines TRBV3-1 (or the pseudogene TRBV3-2) with TRBJ2-5; D gene uncertain. Looked up from germline, CDR1 is LGHDT and CDR2 is YNNKEL (reference sequence). Trimming pared 0 bases from V and 1 base from J, leaving 9 bases between. The CDR3 has 15 residues. This chain's CDR3 is CASSQEGSFQETQYF. The CDR3 nucleotides read TGTGCCAGCAGCCAAGAGGGCAGCTTCCAAGAGACCCAGTACTTC.

The V and J genes are TRBV7-6 and TRBJ2-2, with a tentative D call TRBD1 (6 bases). V shed 5 bases and J shed 0 bases, with 13 bases lying between them. CDR3 size: 16 residues. The germline V gene encodes CDR1 SGHVS and CDR2 FNYEAQ. This CDR3 reads CASSPGWTANTGELFF. The DNA of the CDR3 is TGTGCCAGCAGCCCGGGGTGGACAGCGAACACCGGGGAGCTGTTTTTT. Filled out from reference TRBV7-6 and TRBJ2-2, the complete variable domain reads GAGVSQSPRYKVTKRGQDVALRCDPISGHVSLYWYRQALGQGPEFLTYFNYEAQQDKSGLPNDRFSAERPEGSISTLTIQRTEQRDSAMYRCASSPGWTANTGELFFGEGSRLTVL.

The chain links TRBV19 to TRBJ2-1; 10 bases align to TRBD1. There are 16 residues in the CDR3. The germline gives CDR1 LNHDA, CDR2 SQIVND (reference sequence). V shed 5 bases and J 2 bases; nucleotides not matched to a gene: 6. The CDR3 DNA is TGTGCCAGTAGTGACCCCGGGACAGGGGCCTACAATGAGCAGTTCTTC. Amino acid sequence: CASSDPGTGAYNEQFF.

The chain recombines TRBV2 with TRBJ2-3; TRBD2 aligns across 9 bases. The CDR3 covers 15 residues. Trimming cost V 7 bases and J 1 base; bases outside gene matches: 6. Germline assignment: CDR1 SNHLY and CDR2 FYNNEI. The CDR3 region is CASIRKRGGTDTQYF. DNA for the CDR3: TGTGCCAGCATACGAAAGCGGGGGGGCACAGATACGCAGTATTTT.

This rearrangement joins TRBV2 to TRBJ1-1; maybe TRBD1 (6 bases). The CDR3 sequence is 17 residues long. V lost 5 bases and J 1 base, leaving 20 bases between the germline ends. CDR1 and CDR2 (germline): SNHLY, FYNNEI. The CDR3 bases are TGTGCCAGCAGTACTAGTGTTAAGGGGGTGGCGAACACTGAAGCTTTCTTT. It yields the protein CASSTSVKGVANTEAFF.

The V gene is TRBV28, the J gene TRBJ1-1; perhaps TRBD1 as D (6 bases). CDR1 and CDR2 (germline): MDHEN, SYDVKM. Trimming cost V 1 base and J 6 bases, with 12 bases left between them. The CDR3 length is 14 residues. The chain's CDR3 is CASSLYSGGAEAFF. DNA of the CDR3: TGTGCCAGCAGTTTATACAGCGGGGGCGCTGAAGCTTTCTTT.

J is TRBJ1-1 and V is TRBV4-2, with 7 nucleotides matching TRBD1. This CDR3 has 14 residues. Trimming removed 0 bases from V and 10 bases from J; junction bases left unmatched: 8. Germline lookup yields CDR1 LGHNA and CDR2 YNFKEQ. CDR3 amino acids: CASSQEFGQAVAFF. The CDR3 DNA reads TGTGCCAGCAGCCAAGAATTCGGACAGGCGGTAGCTTTCTTT.

The rearrangement joins TRBV5-4 to TRBJ1-2; 11 bases fit TRBD1. V dropped 5 bases and J dropped 4; count of bases not matched to a gene: 7. The length of the CDR3 is 15 residues. Germline V CDR1 and CDR2: SGHNT, YYREEE (reference sequence). CDR3 in amino acids: CASRSGQGGAYGYTF. DNA for the CDR3: TGTGCCAGCAGGTCGGGACAGGGGGGCGCCTATGGCTACACCTTC.

The chain couples TRBV6-5 to TRBJ1-1; possibly TRBD1 for D (6 bases). The germline V gene encodes CDR1 MNHEY and CDR2 SVGAGI. The V end lost 6 bases, the J end lost 5 bases, and 16 bases lay between the germline ends. CDR3 size: 14 residues. In nucleotides, the CDR3 is TGTGCCAGCAGCTACCGGGACATTAGGACTGAAGCTTTCTTT. Translation gives CASSYRDIRTEAFF.

The chain joins TRBV18 to TRBJ2-7; D perhaps matches TRBD2 (6 bases). Germline assignment: CDR1 KGHSH and CDR2 LQKENI. V was trimmed by 6 bases and J by 6 bases, leaving 12 bases between them. This CDR3 has 12 residues. The CDR3 loop reads CASSLGGGEQYF. DNA for the CDR3: TGTGCCAGCTCCTTGGGGGGAGGCGAGCAGTACTTC. The full variable domain, completed using reference TRBV18 and TRBJ2-7, is NAGVMQNPRHLVRRRGQEARLRCSPMKGHSHVYWYRQLPEEGLKFMVYLQKENIIDESGMPKERFSAEFPKEGPSILRIQQVVRGDSAAYFCASSLGGGEQYFGPGTRLTVT.

Note on this clone: Additional DNA sequences in this sample encode the identical CDR3. The chain is built from TRBV12-3 or TRBV12-4 and TRBJ2-5; TRBD1 is a possible D gene (5 bases). There are 13 residues in the CDR3. Between the trimmed V and J ends, which lost 0 bases and 5 bases, there was a span of 7 bases. Written as DNA, the CDR3 is TGTGCCAGCAGTTTAGCCAGGGTTGAGACCCAGTACTTC. Its protein product is CASSLARVETQYF.

The chain carries TRBV6-5 and TRBJ1-2; 9 bases agree with TRBD1. CDR3 length: 16 residues. The ends lost 0 bases at V and 4 bases at J; junction bases unmatched: 6. Germline assignment: CDR1 MNHEY and CDR2 SVGAGI. The CDR3 sequence: CASSYSSGTGTYGYTF. The CDR3 DNA reads as TGTGCCAGCAGTTACTCTTCCGGGACAGGGACCTATGGCTACACCTTC.

The genes are TRBV2 and TRBJ1-6; perhaps TRBD1 as D (6 bases). The CDR3 totals 13 residues. V was trimmed by 7 bases and J by 7 bases, leaving 11 bases between them. CDR1 and CDR2 (germline): SNHLY, FYNNEI. Written as DNA, the CDR3 is TGTGCCAGCACCCGGGACATGAATTCACCCCTCCACTTT. Protein product: CASTRDMNSPLHF.

The genes are TRBV28 and TRBJ2-7; D remains ambiguous. The CDR3 runs to 11 residues. The germline V gene encodes CDR1 MDHEN and CDR2 SYDVKM. The V gene lost 4 bases and the J gene lost 3 bases, with 4 bases spanning the gap. Here the CDR3 reads CASSYFYEQYF. The CDR3 coding sequence is TGTGCCAGCAGTTACTTCTACGAGCAGTACTTC.

The chain uses TRBV7-8 and TRBJ2-7; TRBD1 might be the D (6 bases). The V gene lost 5 bases and the J gene lost 4 bases, with 15 bases spanning the gap. Looked up from germline, CDR1 is SGHVS and CDR2 is FQNEAQ. The length of the CDR3 is 14 residues. The CDR3: CASSPPYRVYEQYF. Written as DNA, the CDR3 is TGTGCCAGCAGCCCGCCTTACAGGGTTTACGAGCAGTACTTC.

The chain has TRBV21-1 and TRBJ2-7; TRBD1 is the table's D call and was not checked against the DNA. TRBV21-1 is a known pseudogene. The length of the CDR3 is 16 residues. In DNA, the CDR3 is TGTGCCAGCAGCAAAATTACAGGACCGACCTCCTACGAGCAGTACTTC. This translates into CASSKITGPTSYEQYF.

The chain recombines TRBV6-5 with TRBJ2-7, with a weak D call TRBD1 (6 bases). The V gene lost 10 bases and the J gene lost 3 bases, with 16 bases spanning the gap. CDR3 length equals 13 residues. Germline V CDR1 and CDR2: MNHEY, SVGAGI. As DNA, the CDR3 is TGTGCCACAGGGCCGGGACACAGCTACGAGCAGTACTTC. It codes for CATGPGHSYEQYF.

The chain uses TRBV5-1 and TRBJ1-4, with 7 bases matching TRBD1. Germline V gene sequence: CDR1 SGHRS, CDR2 YFSETQ. The ends lost 4 bases at V and 3 bases at J; junction bases unmatched: 9. The CDR3 covers 16 residues. The CDR3 DNA follows: TGCGCCAGCAGCCGGGACAGCGGCACTTCTAATGAAAAACTGTTTTTT. Amino acids: CASSRDSGTSNEKLFF.